Presented here are 30 T cell receptor beta chains from one specimen sequenced in a study of T-cell reconstitution after alpha-beta-depleted transplantation in children. Preparation of the TCRbeta library involved a method that used unique molecular identifiers. TCRdb used MiXCR to reprocess the PCR reads, holding one entry per CDR3 protein. The sample consists of some 240,000 distinct CDR3 sequences, around 13% of them appearing once. Sequenced material: PBMCs from the stem cell graft donor, taken from the stem cell graft. These receptors all stem from a human donor who donated a stem cell graft to a child with acute lymphoblastic leukemia.

This clonotype was seen a handful of times. The rearrangement joins TRBV7-9 to TRBJ1-5, with 9 bases aligning to TRBD1. With V trimmed by 5 bases and J by 4 bases, 12 bases remained unmatched. The CDR3 totals 17 residues. Germline CDR1 reads SEHNR; CDR2 reads FQNEAQ (reference sequence). CDR3 DNA: TGTGCCAGCAGCCTAAGTCCCACAGGGGGCCCGAATCAGCCCCAGCATTTT. It encodes CASSLSPTGGPNQPQHF.

This clonotype occurred many times. This chain uses TRBV5-5 with TRBJ1-5; D not certain. CDR3 size: 15 residues. Trimming stripped 3 bases from V and 2 bases from J, with 12 bases between. The germline CDR1 and CDR2 sequences are SGHKS and YYEKEE (reference sequence). CDR3 protein: CASSSSGYGNQPQHF. In DNA form, the CDR3 reads TGTGCCAGCAGCTCTTCAGGATATGGCAATCAGCCCCAGCATTTT.

This chain links TRBV7-8 with TRBJ2-6; maybe TRBD1 (5 bases). This CDR3 spans 13 amino acids. The ends were cut back, 4 bases at V and 9 bases at J, with 10 bases in the middle. Per the germline V gene, CDR1 is SGHVS and CDR2 is FQNEAQ. For the CDR3, the DNA is TGTGCCAGCAGCTCAACAGGCAACAACGTCCTGACTTTC. Protein: CASSSTGNNVLTF.

There are many counts of this clonotype. J is TRBJ1-2 and V is TRBV4-3; D not certain. Germline values: CDR1 LGHNA, CDR2 YSLEER. This CDR3 spans 15 amino acids. V gave up 0 bases and J gave up 7 bases, with 15 bases separating them. The CDR3 nucleotides are TGCGCCAGCAGCCAAGAGAGGAGACACTTTCGTGGCTACACCTTC. Its protein product is CASSQERRHFRGYTF.

In the case of this clonotype: A much larger clone sits a single nucleotide away, making a read error possible. This chain links TRBV5-1 with TRBJ2-7; weak D call: TRBD2 (5 bases). V lost 5 bases and J lost 0, with 21 bases in between. This CDR3 has 17 residues. The germline CDR1 and CDR2 sequences are SGHRS and YFSETQ. The DNA for the CDR3 is TGCGCCAGCAGACGCCTGGTCTGGACTCAAAGCTCCTACGAGCAGTACTTC. Protein: CASRRLVWTQSSYEQYF. Combining the CDR3 with reference TRBV5-1 and TRBJ2-7 gives the whole variable domain KAGVTQTPRYLIKTRGQQVTLSCSPISGHRSVSWYQQTPGQGLQFLFEYFSETQRNKGNFPGRFSGRQFSNSRSEMNVSTLELGDSALYLCASRRLVWTQSSYEQYFGPGTRLTVT.

This clonotype has just a few counts. The V gene is TRBV20-1, the J gene TRBJ2-3; 10 bases line up with TRBD1. CDR3 length: 17 residues. The germline V gene encodes CDR1 DFQATT and CDR2 SNEGSKA (reference sequence). The CDR3 DNA sequence: TGCAGACTAGAAACCTCATTAGGACAGGGGGGAACAGATACGCAGTATTTT. This encodes CRLETSLGQGGTDTQYF.

This clonotype was found many times. The chain combines TRBV7-2 with TRBJ1-1, with D unresolved. Trimming left V 0 bases short and J 1 base short, with 12 bases between. The CDR3 spans 16 residues. Germline-derived CDR1 and CDR2 are SGHTA and FQGNSA. CDR3 protein: CASSLAVGIGNTEAFF. The DNA of the CDR3 is TGTGCCAGCAGCTTAGCGGTGGGAATAGGGAACACTGAAGCTTTCTTT.

There are many counts of this clonotype. The chain has TRBV10-3 and TRBJ1-1; 9 positions match TRBD1. The germline CDR1 and CDR2 sequences are ENHRY and SYGVKD. The trim removed 7 bases at V and 3 bases at J, leaving 12 bases unmatched. CDR3 length: 16 residues. This CDR3 reads CAINPSGGQGDTEAFF. The CDR3, as DNA: TGTGCCATCAACCCCTCGGGGGGACAGGGTGACACTGAAGCTTTCTTT.

This clonotype was recorded many times. V and J are TRBV5-1 and TRBJ2-2; D is unresolved. CDR1 SGHRS and CDR2 YFSETQ come from the germline V gene. V dropped 0 bases and J dropped 5 bases, with 11 bases sitting between them. The CDR3 has 15 residues. CDR3 in amino acids: CASSLDAGNTGELFF. DNA of the CDR3: TGCGCCAGCAGCTTGGATGCAGGAAATACCGGGGAGCTGTTTTTT.

The chain carries TRBV20-1 and TRBJ1-4; 9 positions match TRBD1. The CDR3 runs 13 residues. Germline V lookup: CDR1 DFQATT, CDR2 SNEGSKA (reference sequence). Trimming cost V 5 bases and J 6 bases; bases outside gene matches: 4. CDR3 protein: CSAGGDRDEKLFF. CDR3 nucleotide sequence: TGCAGTGCTGGCGGGGACAGGGATGAAAAACTGTTTTTT.

This clonotype occurred many times. The chain is built from TRBV12-3 or TRBV12-4 and TRBJ2-7; weak D call: TRBD1 (6 bases). V lost 3 bases and J 7 bases, leaving 19 bases between the germline ends. The CDR3 length is 15 residues. CDR3 nucleotide sequence: TGTGCCAGCAGTTTCGATTCCGGGACACCAAGTGAGCAGTACTTC. It is translated as CASSFDSGTPSEQYF.

In this sample, this clonotype turned up a few times. The chain has TRBV20-1 and TRBJ2-7; 12 bases map to TRBD2. There are 15 residues in the CDR3. In germline, CDR1 is DFQATT, CDR2 SNEGSKA (reference sequence). V lost 0 bases, J lost 7 bases, and 7 bases stayed unmatched. The CDR3 DNA reads as TGCAGTGCTAGAGATCGACTAGCGGGAGTGCGAGAGCAGTACTTC. Its translation: CSARDRLAGVREQYF.

The chain links TRBV24-1 to TRBJ2-1; D is unresolved. Germline loops: CDR1 KGHDR, CDR2 SFDVKD. Trimming left V 0 bases short and J 7 bases short, with 6 bases between. The CDR3 totals 13 residues. CDR3 sequence (DNA): TGTGCCACCAGTGATTTGAGTGGAAATGAGCAGTTCTTC. This gives the protein CATSDLSGNEQFF.

This clonotype was seen repeatedly, ten times or more. This chain connects TRBV29-1 to TRBJ1-2; D not certain. V was pared by 3 bases and J by 2 bases, with 10 bases between. The length of the CDR3 is 13 residues. Germline V gives CDR1 SQVTM, CDR2 ANQGSEA. This CDR3 reads CSVDLLGNYGYTF. For the CDR3, the DNA is TGCAGCGTTGATCTCCTGGGAAACTATGGCTACACCTTC. The entire variable domain, with the rest obtained from reference TRBV29-1 and TRBJ1-2, is as follows: SAVISQKPSRDICQRGTSLTIQCQVDSQVTMMFWYRQQPGQSLTLIATANQGSEATYESGFVIDKFPISRPNLTFSTLTVSNMSPEDSSIYLCSVDLLGNYGYTFGSGTRLTVV.

With regard to this clonotype: A much larger clone lies one base from this, so it may be a read error. As DNA, the CDR3 is TGTGCCAGCAGTTTCGTGACAGCTACGAACACTGAAGCTTTCTTT. Protein: CASSFVTATNTEAFF. The chain links TRBV28 to TRBJ1-1, with a possible D match to TRBD1 (5 bases). Trimming left V 3 bases short and J 1 base short, with 12 bases between. This CDR3 has 15 amino acids. Germline CDR1 MDHEN, CDR2 SYDVKM.

This clonotype came up many times. This CDR3 reads CASRPGRTANTEAFF. In DNA form, the CDR3 reads TGTGCCAGCAGACCCGGGAGGACGGCTAACACTGAAGCTTTCTTT. The J gene is TRBJ1-1, the V gene TRBV5-5; D ambiguous. From germline, CDR1 is SGHKS and CDR2 YYEKEE (reference sequence). V gave up 5 bases and J gave up 2 bases, with 16 bases separating them. This CDR3 has 15 residues.

In this sample, this clonotype turned up many times. The chain recombines TRBV6-2 or TRBV6-3 with TRBJ1-1; perhaps TRBD1 as D (6 bases). Germline V gene lookup returns CDR1 MNHEY and CDR2 SVGEGT. Deletions cut 6 bases from V and 6 bases from J, with 20 bases between. The CDR3 covers 15 residues. CDR3 DNA: TGTGCCAGCAGGCATAGGACCGAAGCAGGGGCTGAAGCTTTCTTT. Protein sequence: CASRHRTEAGAEAFF.

The V gene is TRBV3-1, the J gene TRBJ2-1; D not resolved. From germline, CDR1 is LGHDT and CDR2 YNNKEL (reference sequence). V dropped 0 bases and J dropped 5 bases, with 17 bases sitting between them. The CDR3 covers 17 residues. The CDR3 region is CASSQEKVVRRNNEQFF. CDR3 nucleotide sequence: TGTGCCAGCAGCCAAGAAAAGGTTGTTCGGAGAAACAATGAGCAGTTCTTC.

This clonotype was seen repeatedly, ten times or more. The V gene is TRBV12-3 or TRBV12-4, the J gene TRBJ2-5; D not certain. The CDR3 extends over 14 amino acids. With 1 base removed from V and 5 bases from J, the gap between germline ends came to 11 bases. CDR3 region: CASSLVAGRETQYF. The CDR3 DNA reads TGTGCCAGCAGTTTAGTCGCCGGTAGGGAGACCCAGTACTTC.

This clonotype was recorded many times. This chain links TRBV7-9 with TRBJ1-1; D unresolved. The CDR3 covers 14 residues. Trimming left V 2 bases short and J 1 base short, with 8 bases between. Germline CDR1 SEHNR, CDR2 FQNEAQ (reference sequence). CDR3 coding DNA: TGTGCCAGCAGCTTATTGCGGCCGAACACTGAAGCTTTCTTT. Amino acids: CASSLLRPNTEAFF.

This clonotype has ten or more counts. The V call is TRBV6-5, the J call TRBJ2-5; 8 bases are a match to TRBD1. After removal of 8 bases from V and 0 bases from J, the junction contained 11 bases not matched to a gene. The CDR3 is 16 residues long. Germline loops: CDR1 MNHEY, CDR2 SVGAGI. The CDR3 DNA is TGTGCCAGCGGCAGCTTGGTACAGGGGGACCAAGAGACCCAGTACTTC. Translating gives CASGSLVQGDQETQYF.

This clonotype appeared many times. V and J are TRBV7-8 and TRBJ2-1; D is possibly TRBD1 or TRBD2 (5 bases each). V lost 5 bases to trimming and J lost 8 bases, with 16 bases between them. The CDR3 extends over 14 amino acids. Germline CDR1 reads SGHVS; CDR2 reads FQNEAQ. The CDR3: CASSPRRGVDEQFF. The CDR3 coding sequence is TGTGCCAGCAGCCCCCGCCGGGGCGTGGATGAGCAGTTCTTC.

This clonotype has ten or more counts. CDR3 loop: CASSVGGFNYGYTF. CDR3 nucleotides: TGTGCCAGCAGCGTAGGGGGCTTCAACTATGGCTACACCTTC. The rearrangement links TRBV9 to TRBJ1-2, with D perhaps matching TRBD1 (5 bases). V dropped 0 bases and J dropped 2 bases, with 8 bases sitting between them. Germline V gene sequence: CDR1 SGDLS, CDR2 YYNGEE. The CDR3 has 14 amino acids.

The table lists this clonotype with many counts. The chain combines TRBV12-3 or TRBV12-4 with TRBJ2-2; D tentatively fits TRBD1 or TRBD2 (6 bases each). The CDR3 consists of 13 residues. Trimming cost V 6 bases and J 5 bases, with 10 bases left between them. In DNA form, the CDR3 reads TGTGCCAGCAGGGAAGGGGGGACCGGGGAGCTGTTTTTT. Protein: CASREGGTGELFF.

This clonotype was seen many times. The chain employs TRBV7-3 and TRBJ1-1; TRBD1 might be the D (5 bases). The CDR3 runs 16 residues. In germline, CDR1 is SGHTA, CDR2 FQGTGA. Trimming shortened V by 1 base and J by 0 bases, and 12 bases separated the two germline ends. The CDR3 coding sequence is TGTGCCAGCAGCTTAATCAGGGTTCGCCTGAACACTGAAGCTTTCTTT. It yields the protein CASSLIRVRLNTEAFF.

As regards this clonotype: A much larger clone differs by one base, so this may be a read error. The chain is built from TRBV7-2 and TRBJ1-1, with D unresolved. Trimming took 5 bases from V and 7 from J, leaving 26 bases between them. Germline CDR1 is SGHTA and CDR2 is FQGNSA. This CDR3 region has 17 residues. The CDR3 protein is CASSDSPSEDGADEAFF. The CDR3 region has the DNA TGTGCCAGCAGCGACTCTCCCTCTGAGGACGGAGCCGATGAAGCTTTCTTT.

This clonotype came up many times. The chain uses TRBV7-9 and TRBJ1-4, with D unclear. V was trimmed by 0 bases and J by 0 bases, leaving 5 bases between them. This CDR3 has 15 amino acids. Per germline, CDR1 SEHNR and CDR2 FQNEAQ (reference sequence). CDR3: CASSLAPATNEKLFF. DNA for the CDR3: TGTGCCAGCAGCTTAGCCCCAGCAACTAATGAAAAACTGTTTTTT. Using reference TRBV7-9 and TRBJ1-4 for the parts outside the CDR3, the full variable domain is DTGVSQNPRHKITKRGQNVTFRCDPISEHNRLYWYRQTLGQGPEFLTYFQNEAQLEKSRLLSDRFSAERPKGSFSTLEIQRTEQGDSAMYLCASSLAPATNEKLFFGSGTQLSVL.

This clonotype appeared many times. The CDR3 loop reads CASSFEEGDYEQYF. The CDR3 DNA is TGTGCCAGCAGTTTTGAGGAGGGTGACTACGAGCAGTACTTC. The chain couples TRBV12-3 or TRBV12-4 to TRBJ2-7; weak D call: TRBD2 (6 bases). Trimming shortened V by 3 bases and J by 3 bases, and 12 bases separated the two germline ends. The CDR3 has 14 residues.

This clonotype was seen at least ten times. The chain carries TRBV29-1 and TRBJ2-4; D remains unclear. CDR3 length: 12 amino acids. The germline V gene encodes CDR1 SQVTM and CDR2 ANQGSEA. The V gene lost 4 bases and the J gene lost 8 bases, with 12 bases spanning the gap. DNA for the CDR3: TGCAGCGTTGGCCAGAATAGAGACATTCAGTACTTC. It is translated as CSVGQNRDIQYF. Looking up the rest from reference TRBV29-1 and TRBJ2-4 gives the full variable domain: SAVISQKPSRDICQRGTSLTIQCQVDSQVTMMFWYRQQPGQSLTLIATANQGSEATYESGFVIDKFPISRPNLTFSTLTVSNMSPEDSSIYLCSVGQNRDIQYFGAGTRLSVL.

This clonotype was picked up many times. The chain employs TRBV9 and TRBJ1-2; D perhaps matches TRBD1 (5 bases). The germline V gene encodes CDR1 SGDLS and CDR2 YYNGEE. V was pared by 3 bases and J by 4 bases, with 13 bases between. The CDR3 runs to 14 residues. The CDR3 protein is CASSESTGGYGYTF. The CDR3 nucleotides are TGTGCCAGCAGCGAGAGTACGGGGGGCTATGGCTACACCTTC.